Below are 2 T cell receptor beta chains sequenced from a single sample in a study of technical replicates of blood from a few donors. Method: immunoSEQ multiplex PCR; TCRdb's copy keeps in-frame clones and lacks some. The top ten clones hold 10% to 15% of a sample with around 15,000 clones, roughly 87% of them seen once. The sequencing input was PBMCs. Receptors were obtained from a human donor in good health.

This clone was seen more than once but under ten times. The chain recombines TRBV19 with TRBJ1-1; 8 nucleotides agree with TRBD1. The length of the CDR3 is 13 residues. Losses at the gene ends were 1 base for V and 8 bases for J; bases not matched to a gene: 3. Germline values: CDR1 LNHDA, CDR2 SQIVND (reference sequence). CDR3: CASSIGTGLEAFF. The CDR3 region has the DNA TGTGCCAGTAGTATAGGGACAGGGTTGGAAGCTTTCTTT.

The gene calls are TRBV28 and TRBJ1-2, with D maybe TRBD1 (5 bases). Trimming stripped 6 bases from V and 0 bases from J, with 11 bases between. This CDR3 spans 14 amino acids. Germline V gives CDR1 MDHEN, CDR2 SYDVKM. Here the CDR3 reads CASRFGGANYGYTF. The CDR3 region has the DNA TGTGCCAGCAGGTTCGGGGGGGCTAACTATGGCTACACCTTC.